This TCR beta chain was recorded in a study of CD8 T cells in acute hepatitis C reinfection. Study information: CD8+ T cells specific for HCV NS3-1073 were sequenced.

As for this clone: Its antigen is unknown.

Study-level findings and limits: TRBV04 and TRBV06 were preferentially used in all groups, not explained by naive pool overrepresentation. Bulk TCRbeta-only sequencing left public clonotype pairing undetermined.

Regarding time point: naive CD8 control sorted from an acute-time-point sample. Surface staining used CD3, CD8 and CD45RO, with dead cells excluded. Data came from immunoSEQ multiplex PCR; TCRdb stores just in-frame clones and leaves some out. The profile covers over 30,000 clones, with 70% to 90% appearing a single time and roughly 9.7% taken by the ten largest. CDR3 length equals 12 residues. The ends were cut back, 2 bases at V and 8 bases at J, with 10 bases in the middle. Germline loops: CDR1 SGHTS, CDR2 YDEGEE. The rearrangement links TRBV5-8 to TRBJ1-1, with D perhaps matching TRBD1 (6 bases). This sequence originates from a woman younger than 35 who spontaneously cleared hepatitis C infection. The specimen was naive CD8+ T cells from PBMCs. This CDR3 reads CASSFNRVEAFF. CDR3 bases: TGTGCCAGCAGCTTCAACAGGGTCGAAGCTTTCTTT.